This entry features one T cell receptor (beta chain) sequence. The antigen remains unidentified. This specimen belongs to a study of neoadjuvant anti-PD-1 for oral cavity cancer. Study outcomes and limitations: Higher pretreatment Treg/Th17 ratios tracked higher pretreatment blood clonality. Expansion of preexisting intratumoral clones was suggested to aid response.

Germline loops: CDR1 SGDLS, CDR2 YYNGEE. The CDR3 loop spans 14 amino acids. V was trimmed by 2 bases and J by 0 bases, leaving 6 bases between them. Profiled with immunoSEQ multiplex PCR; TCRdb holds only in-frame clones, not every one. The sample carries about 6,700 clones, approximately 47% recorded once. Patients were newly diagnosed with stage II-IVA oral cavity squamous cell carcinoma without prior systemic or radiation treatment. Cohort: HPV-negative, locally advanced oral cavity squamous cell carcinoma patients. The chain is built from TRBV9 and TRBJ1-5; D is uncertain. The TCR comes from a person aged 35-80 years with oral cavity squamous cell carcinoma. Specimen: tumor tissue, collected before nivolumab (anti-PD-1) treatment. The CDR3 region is CASSVSDSNQPQHF. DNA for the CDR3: TGTGCCAGCAGCGTCAGCGATAGCAATCAGCCCCAGCATTTT.